The rows below give T cell receptor beta chains drawn from one sample of a study of blood T cell repertoires in COVID-19. Profiling relied on immunoSEQ multiplex PCR, and the TCRdb table lists in-frame clones only, not all of them. This repertoire shows under 40,000 clones, more than 75% found once; its top ten account for around a tenth. The sequenced sample was peripheral blood. These receptors were collected from an elderly man with active COVID-19. CDR3s leave out the opening cysteine and the closing phenylalanine or tryptophan. Expanded clones get a size class; other rows say once, few or many, or leave the size out.

TRBJ2-6 | NA | TRBV18 | ASSRTGLANSGANVLT
TRBJ1-6 | NA | TRBV6-5 | ASSIQGGNSPLH
TRBJ1-2 | NA | TRBV19 | ASTPSGQGSYGYT
TRBJ1-3 | NA | TRBV6-1 | ASSEWGAGNTIY
TRBJ2-3 | NA | TRBV7-8 | ASSLLDTQY
TRBJ2-2 | NA | TRBV27 | ASWNRVTGELF
TRBJ2-5 | NA | TRBV5-4 | ASSLPSGGQETQY
TRBJ2-3 | NA | TRBV7-2 | ASSFRLAGGGDTQY
TRBJ2-2 | NA | TRBV9 | ASSVQGVNTGELF
TRBJ2-3 | NA | TRBV12-3/TRBV12-4 | ASGLATDTQY
TRBJ2-7 | few | TRBV28 | ASSPSFSGFSLRSSYEQY
TRBJ2-3 | NA | TRBV24-1 | ATALASSTDTQY
TRBJ2-7 | NA | TRBV6-5 | ASSYRTGYEQY
TRBJ2-1 | NA | TRBV27 | ASKAGGFITGGKQF
TRBJ2-7 | NA | TRBV21-1 | ASSSQSGGLAGLTYEQY
TRBJ2-7 | once | TRBV5-1 | ASIDRSYEQY
TRBJ1-5 | NA | TRBV28 | ASTEGTANQPQH
TRBJ1-2 | NA | TRBV19 | ASSPQRQGDYGYT
TRBJ1-2 | NA | TRBV28 | ASDSLGAGYT
TRBJ1-3 | NA | TRBV4-3 | ASSQDRGGGNTIY
TRBJ2-7 | NA | TRBV28 | ASRISGRINEQY
TRBJ1-1 | NA | TRBV30 | AWSVPGGRGLNTEAF
TRBJ2-1 | NA | TRBV28 | ATRTGNEQF
TRBJ2-5 | NA | TRBV11-3 | ASSLGAGGETQY
TRBJ2-7 | NA | TRBV4-1 | ASSLKHPSGDIYEQY
TRBJ2-2 | once | TRBV7-9 | ASSLAGGNTGELF
TRBJ1-1 | once | TRBV11-2 | ASSFDRGLNTEAF
TRBJ1-2 | NA | TRBV6-5 | ASSPGGVSGYGYT
TRBJ2-7 | once | TRBV10-1 | ASSVGGSGSEQY
TRBJ1-3 | NA | TRBV10-2 | ASREAGGNGNTIY
TRBJ1-1 | NA | TRBV5-4 | ASSRAAEAF